This T cell receptor (beta chain) was observed in a study of Graves' ophthalmopathy and Graves' hyperthyroidism. V lost 4 bases, J lost 0 bases, and 5 bases stayed unmatched. Germline V lookup: CDR1 SGHRS, CDR2 YFSETQ. This CDR3 has 16 amino acids. RNA transcripts were the source from which TCR beta CDR3 regions were amplified. After a first-round RT-PCR with HTBI primers, a second-round multiplex PCR was run. One entry per CDR3 protein results from TCRdb running MiXCR on the multiplex PCR reads. Of more than 300,000 distinct CDR3 sequences detected, approximately 18% appear once; the ten largest clones hold about 2.4%.

The sequence was collected from an adult woman with stable Graves' hyperthyroidism. The source material was peripheral blood. The chain uses TRBV5-1 and TRBJ2-2, with 8 bases lining up with TRBD1. The CDR3 region is CASSPTGDPNTGELFF. CDR3 DNA: TGCGCCAGCAGCCCGACAGGGGACCCGAACACCGGGGAGCTGTTTTTT.